This TCR beta chain was sequenced during a study of cytotoxic CD8 clonotypes in ibrutinib-treated CLL. Study as a whole: Patients attained approximately 24 partial and 2 complete responses; at median approximately 70 months, approximately 15 remained remitted while around twelve progressed.

Depths of 1 in 200,000 to 1 in 1 million T cells were the sequencing target. TCRdb's copy holds only in-frame clones and misses some; the assay was immunoSEQ multiplex PCR. The sample holds about 130,000 clones, less than 90% seen once. The CDR3 is 18 amino acids. Germline CDR1 reads SGHTA; CDR2 reads FQGNSA. The J segment lost 1 base and the V segment lost 4 bases, leaving 9 bases of the junction unmatched. Study-level findings and limits: Contraction or stability on treatment was seen for public clonotypes, which were uncommon.

On this clone: Antigen specificity is unknown.

The specimen comprised PBMCs, sampled after 24 months of ibrutinib treatment. This receptor was taken from a human donor with chronic lymphocytic leukemia. The V call is TRBV7-2, the J call TRBJ2-3; 12 bases are shared with TRBD2. In nucleotides, the CDR3 is TGTGCCAGCAGCTCCCGACTAGCGGGGGCGCGCGGCACAGATACGCAGTATTTT. It specifies CASSSRLAGARGTDTQYF.